This TCR beta chain was found in a study of neurological immune-mediated disorders. TCRdb analysed the 5' RACE reads with MiXCR anew, one entry per CDR3 protein. The table includes about 120,000 distinct CDR3 sequences, about 3.4% detected once. The study built unsorted libraries from 2 million PBMCs kept at -80 C. This clonotype was detected ten times or more. The sequence came from a woman in her 30s with multiple sclerosis. Sequenced input: PBMCs.

CDR3 residues: CASSQEGVGEQYF. The CDR3 DNA reads as TGCGCCAGCAGCCAAGAGGGGGTTGGCGAGCAGTACTTC. The rearrangement links TRBV4-3 to TRBJ2-7, with D perhaps assigned TRBD1 or TRBD2 (5 bases each). Germline V gene data show CDR1 as LGHNA and CDR2 as YSLEER. The CDR3 loop spans 13 amino acids. Trimming took off 0 bases at V and 6 bases at J, with 9 bases between the two ends.